The 9 T cell receptor beta chains in this list originate from one sample, sequenced in a study of blood T cell repertoires in COVID-19. Sequencing was performed with immunoSEQ multiplex PCR; in TCRdb, only in-frame clones are kept and a portion is missing. Here the sample spans hundreds of thousands of clones, 87% being singletons. The sequencing sample was made of PBMCs or T cells enriched from blood (not recorded which). These receptors were taken from a woman under 40 who had recovered from COVID-19.

The rearrangement uses TRBV7-3 and TRBJ1-6, with 9 bases identical to TRBD1. Per the germline V gene, CDR1 is SGHTA and CDR2 is FQGTGA. The length of the CDR3 is 14 residues. The junction had 3 bases not matched to a gene; V was cut back by 3 bases and J by 9 bases. DNA of the CDR3: TGTGCCAGCAGCTTGGGACAGGGCCGTTCACCCCTCCACTTT. Translation: CASSLGQGRSPLHF. The entire variable domain, with the rest obtained from reference TRBV7-3 and TRBJ1-6, is as follows: GAGVSQTPSNKVTEKGKYVELRCDPISGHTALYWYRQSLGQGPEFLIYFQGTGAADDSGLPNDRFFAVRPEGSVSTLKIQRTERGDSAVYLCASSLGQGRSPLHFGNGTRLTVT.

The chain employs TRBV24-1 and TRBJ2-1; possible D gene TRBD1, 6 bases. CDR3 length: 15 amino acids. The V end was cut by 4 bases, the J end by 3 bases, with 12 bases between. Per germline, CDR1 KGHDR and CDR2 SFDVKD. The CDR3, as DNA: TGTGCCACCAGTGACAGGCAGGGGATCTACAATGAGCAGTTCTTC. This codes for CATSDRQGIYNEQFF.

The V call is TRBV5-1, the J call TRBJ2-7; D gene ambiguous. V lost 3 bases, J lost 5 bases, and 15 bases lay in between. CDR1 is SGHRS and CDR2 is YFSETQ in the germline V gene. The CDR3 totals 14 residues. The CDR3 sequence: CASSSWAQHDEQYF. The CDR3 DNA sequence: TGCGCCAGCAGCTCCTGGGCCCAGCACGACGAGCAGTACTTC.

The chain couples TRBV19 to TRBJ1-2; TRBD1 might be the D (6 bases). Trimming took off 7 bases at V and 3 bases at J, with 18 bases between the two ends. The CDR3 length is 15 residues. Germline V CDR1 and CDR2: LNHDA, SQIVND (reference sequence). CDR3 DNA: TGTGCCAGTACCCCAGGGGCACAGGGCGACTATGGCTACACCTTC. This sequence encodes CASTPGAQGDYGYTF.

This clone was found once. The chain has TRBV6-5 and TRBJ2-5; D possibly corresponds to TRBD1 (5 bases). This CDR3 spans 15 amino acids. The ends were cut back, 0 bases at V and 0 bases at J, with 8 bases in the middle. The germline gives CDR1 MNHEY, CDR2 SVGAGI. CDR3 residues: CASSYSGRDQETQYF. CDR3 DNA sequence: TGTGCCAGCAGTTACTCCGGCAGGGACCAAGAGACCCAGTACTTC.

This chain connects TRBV6-5 to TRBJ2-7; 9 bases are shared with TRBD2. The germline V gene has CDR1 MNHEY and CDR2 SVGAGI. The CDR3 contains 15 residues. V dropped 6 bases and J dropped 3; count of bases not matched to a gene: 9. Here the CDR3 DNA reads TGTGCCAGCAGGCCGGCGCTAGCGGGACTCTACGAGCAGTACTTC. Translating gives CASRPALAGLYEQYF.

The CDR3 protein is CASSSPGQVKEQYF. CDR3 DNA: TGTGCCAGCAGCTCCCCCGGACAGGTCAAGGAGCAGTACTTC. This sequence joins TRBV28 and TRBJ2-7, with 7 bases aligning to TRBD1. Germline V CDR1 and CDR2: MDHEN, SYDVKM. The CDR3 sequence is 14 residues long. J gave up 7 bases and V 6 bases, and 12 bases lay outside the gene matches. The variable domain in full, with the rest retrieved from reference TRBV28 and TRBJ2-7, is DVKVTQSSRYLVKRTGEKVFLECVQDMDHENMFWYRQDPGLGLRLIYFSYDVKMKEKGDIPEGYSVSREKKERFSLILESASTNQTSMYLCASSSPGQVKEQYFGPGTRLTVT.

V usage is TRBV6-5 and J usage is TRBJ1-1; D is possibly TRBD1 (5 bases). The V and J ends lost 7 bases and 5 bases respectively, with 11 bases between them. This CDR3 region has 12 residues. CDR1 and CDR2 from the germline V gene are MNHEY and SVGAGI. The CDR3 region is CASITGGTEAFF. DNA of the CDR3: TGTGCCAGCATCACGGGGGGGACTGAAGCTTTCTTT.

V gene TRBV6-2 or TRBV6-3 combines with J gene TRBJ2-5; TRBD2 agrees at 8 bases. The CDR3 consists of 16 residues. Germline V gives CDR1 MNHEY, CDR2 SVGEGT. V shed 5 bases, J shed 4 bases, and the junction held 12 bases outside the gene matches. The chain's CDR3 is CASSNGLAQWGETQYF. CDR3 DNA: TGTGCCAGCAGTAACGGACTAGCACAATGGGGAGAGACCCAGTACTTC.